Described below is a single TCR beta chain sequence and its context. Profiling relied on immunoSEQ multiplex PCR, and the TCRdb table lists in-frame clones only, not all of them. The repertoire has some 120,000 clones, about 86% of them found once; the top ten carry 2.5% to 3.5%. The data were obtained in a study of T cell responses to AZD1222 COVID-19 vaccine. CDR1 is GTSNPN and CDR2 is SVGIG in the germline V gene (reference sequence). The CDR3 runs 14 residues. The germline V and J ends were trimmed by 5 bases and 1 base, with 15 bases remaining between them. This clonotype was sampled from an adult who received the AZD1222 COVID-19 vaccine. This chain joins TRBV30 and TRBJ2-7; possibly TRBD1 for D (6 bases). The sequences come from peripheral blood, collected 28 days after the second AZD1222 dose. CDR3 protein: CAWETWTASYEQYF. CDR3 in DNA: TGTGCCTGGGAAACCTGGACAGCTTCCTACGAGCAGTACTTC. Using reference TRBV30 and TRBJ2-7 for the parts outside the CDR3, the full variable domain is SQTIHQWPATLVQPVGSPLSLECTVEGTSNPNLYWYRQAAGRGLQLLFYSVGIGQISSEVPQNLSASRPQDRQFILSSKKLLLSDSGFYLCAWETWTASYEQYFGPGTRLTVT.